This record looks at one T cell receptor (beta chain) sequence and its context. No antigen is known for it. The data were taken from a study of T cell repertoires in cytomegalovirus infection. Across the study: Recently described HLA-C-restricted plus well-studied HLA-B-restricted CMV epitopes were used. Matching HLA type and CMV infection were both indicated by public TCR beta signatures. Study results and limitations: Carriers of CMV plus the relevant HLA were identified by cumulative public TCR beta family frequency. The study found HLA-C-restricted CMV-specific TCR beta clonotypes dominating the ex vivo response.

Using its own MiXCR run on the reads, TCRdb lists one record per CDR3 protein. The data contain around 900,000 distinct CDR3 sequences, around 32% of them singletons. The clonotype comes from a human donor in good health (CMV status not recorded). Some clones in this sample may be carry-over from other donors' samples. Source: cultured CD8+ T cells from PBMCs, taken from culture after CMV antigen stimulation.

The CDR3 DNA reads as TGTGCCAGCAGCTCCACAGGGGAAGGGGCCAACGTCCTGACTTTC. Its translation is CASSSTGEGANVLTF. The chain employs TRBV7-9 and TRBJ2-6, with TRBD1 identical over 7 bases. The germline CDR1 and CDR2 sequences are SEHNR and FQNEAQ (reference sequence). The length of the CDR3 is 15 residues. Trimming at V came to 4 bases and at J to 4 bases, leaving 4 bases not matched to a gene.